Presented here are 21 T cell receptor beta chains from one specimen sequenced in a study of blood T cell repertoires in COVID-19. This table comes from immunoSEQ multiplex PCR, and its TCRdb copy is limited to in-frame clones, with some not included. The sample carries 200,000 to 250,000 clones, roughly 80% recorded once. Sequenced: PBMCs or T cells enriched from blood (not recorded which). The receptor set was obtained from a woman aged 40 to 50 with acute COVID-19.

J is TRBJ2-2 and V is TRBV2, with TRBD1 matching 10 bases. With V trimmed by 6 bases and J by 4 bases, 11 bases remained unmatched. The CDR3 runs to 17 residues. Germline lookup yields CDR1 SNHLY and CDR2 FYNNEI. CDR3 DNA: TGTGCCAGCAGCCTCGGGACAGGGGTCCTTGGCACCGGGGAGCTGTTTTTT. It yields the protein CASSLGTGVLGTGELFF.

This sequence joins TRBV9 and TRBJ1-1, with TRBD1 as a possible D gene (6 bases). Germline V gene data show CDR1 as SGDLS and CDR2 as YYNGEE. Trimming removed 0 bases at V and 0 bases at J, with 9 bases between. This CDR3 spans 15 amino acids. In DNA, the CDR3 is TGTGCCAGCAGCGTAGATACAGGGATGAACACTGAAGCTTTCTTT. Translated, it gives CASSVDTGMNTEAFF.

The V call is TRBV7-2, the J call TRBJ2-1; 12 nucleotides match TRBD2. The ends lost 5 bases at V and 5 bases at J; junction bases unmatched: 4. This CDR3 contains 15 residues. Germline lookup yields CDR1 SGHTA and CDR2 FQGNSA. CDR3 protein: CASSLTSGGDNEQFF. The CDR3 DNA reads TGTGCCAGCAGCCTGACTAGCGGGGGAGACAATGAGCAGTTCTTC.

The chain recombines TRBV23-1 with TRBJ1-2, with unresolved D. TRBV23-1 is given ORF status, its function remaining uncertain. This CDR3 is 16 amino acids long. V was shortened by 0 bases and J by 5 bases, with 16 bases between the two germline ends. CDR3 protein: CASSQSAGKYAYGYTF. For the CDR3, the DNA is TGCGCCAGCAGTCAATCTGCGGGGAAATACGCATATGGCTACACCTTC.

This clone has just a few counts. The rearrangement joins TRBV19 to TRBJ2-5; TRBD1 matches at 10 bases. CDR1 and CDR2 from the germline V gene are LNHDA and SQIVND (reference sequence). V shed 5 bases, J shed 5 bases, and the junction held 2 bases outside the gene matches. The CDR3 has 13 amino acids. The CDR3 bases are TGTGCCAGTAGTCCGGGACAGGGGGAGACCCAGTACTTC. This translates into CASSPGQGETQYF.

The gene calls are TRBV6-5 and TRBJ2-3; D remains unclear. The CDR3 spans 14 residues. The V gene's germline CDR1 is MNHEY and CDR2 SVGAGI. Trimming stripped 2 bases from V and 1 base from J, with 7 bases between. The CDR3, as DNA: TGTGCCAGCAGTTACCGCTCGGGCACAGATACGCAGTATTTT. Its translation is CASSYRSGTDTQYF.

J is TRBJ2-7 and V is TRBV11-3; 8 bases match TRBD1. CDR1 and CDR2 from the germline V gene are SGHNT and YENEEA. V dropped 0 bases and J dropped 5; count of bases not matched to a gene: 9. This CDR3 region has 16 residues. CDR3 bases: TGTGCCAGCAGCTTAGATCTTCAGGGGGCCGGCGACGAGCAGTACTTC. This gives the protein CASSLDLQGAGDEQYF.

Turning to this clone: Other nucleotide sequences in the sample specify the same CDR3. This chain connects TRBV18 to TRBJ1-6, with 9 bases fitting TRBD1. This CDR3 is 14 amino acids long. Germline CDR1 KGHSH, CDR2 LQKENI. The V and J ends lost 6 bases and 7 bases, in that order; junction bases with no gene match: 4. The CDR3 reads CASSPGQGNSPLHF. The CDR3 coding sequence is TGTGCCAGCTCCCCTGGACAGGGGAATTCACCCCTCCACTTT.

As DNA, the CDR3 is TGTGCCAGCAGTTCGACTAGCGAGCAGTTCTTC. This sequence encodes CASSSTSEQFF. The chain links TRBV27 to TRBJ2-1, with 7 bases matching TRBD2. Germline V CDR1 and CDR2: MNHEY, SMNVEV (reference sequence). V lost 4 bases, J lost 10 bases, and 1 base stayed unmatched. The CDR3 totals 11 residues.

The chain employs TRBV7-2 and TRBJ2-3; 13 bases match TRBD2. V lost 5 bases to trimming and J lost 1 base; unmatched junction nucleotides: 6. Germline V lookup: CDR1 SGHTA, CDR2 FQGNSA. This CDR3 region has 17 residues. CDR3 in amino acids: CASSPYGLAGGTDTQYF. The CDR3, as DNA: TGTGCCAGCAGCCCCTACGGACTAGCGGGAGGCACAGATACGCAGTATTTT.

This clone was detected only a few times. The J gene is TRBJ1-4, the V gene TRBV19; TRBD1 matches at 9 bases. Germline lookup yields CDR1 LNHDA and CDR2 SQIVND (reference sequence). CDR3 length: 15 amino acids. Losses at the gene ends were 3 bases for V and 5 bases for J; bases not matched to a gene: 4. CDR3 amino acids: CASSIPGTGNEKLFF. CDR3 coding DNA: TGTGCCAGTAGTATCCCCGGGACAGGGAATGAAAAACTGTTTTTT. Looking up the rest from reference TRBV19 and TRBJ1-4 gives the full variable domain: DGGITQSPKYLFRKEGQNVTLSCEQNLNHDAMYWYRQDPGQGLRLIYYSQIVNDFQKGDIAEGYSVSREKKESFPLTVTSAQKNPTAFYLCASSIPGTGNEKLFFGSGTQLSVL.

The chain carries TRBV6-5 and TRBJ2-1, with 9 bases aligning to TRBD2. Germline CDR1 and CDR2: MNHEY and SVGAGI. This CDR3 is built from 15 residues. The trim removed 7 bases at V and 7 bases at J, leaving 11 bases unmatched. The CDR3: CASKGGGGAGNEQFF. The CDR3 nucleotides read TGTGCCAGCAAAGGTGGCGGGGGGGCAGGAAATGAGCAGTTCTTC.

The V gene is TRBV28, the J gene TRBJ1-2; 8 positions agree with TRBD1. The V and J ends lost 3 bases and 4 bases, in that order; junction bases with no gene match: 13. The V gene's germline CDR1 is MDHEN and CDR2 SYDVKM. The length of the CDR3 is 17 residues. CDR3 residues: CASSFIRTGHVVYGYTF. DNA for the CDR3: TGTGCCAGCAGTTTTATCCGGACAGGGCATGTGGTCTATGGCTACACCTTC.

The chain has TRBV14 and TRBJ2-1, with TRBD1 matching 7 bases. The J segment lost 13 bases and the V segment lost 1 base, leaving 7 bases of the junction unmatched. The CDR3 length is 13 residues. CDR1 SGHDN and CDR2 FVKESK come from the germline V gene. CDR3 amino acids: CASSQATGTDQFF. CDR3 nucleotides: TGTGCCAGCAGCCAAGCTACCGGGACAGACCAGTTCTTC.

The chain joins TRBV27 to TRBJ1-2; D might be TRBD1 (6 bases). This CDR3 has 17 amino acids. Germline V gene data show CDR1 as MNHEY and CDR2 as SMNVEV (reference sequence). Trimming removed 5 bases from V and 4 bases from J, with 23 bases in between. The CDR3 DNA sequence: TGTGCCAGCAGTACCTACAGGGTTTCCATCCCCTCCTATGGCTACACCTTC. It translates to CASSTYRVSIPSYGYTF.

The J gene is TRBJ2-7, the V gene TRBV30; D is perhaps TRBD2 (6 bases). The V and J ends lost 1 base and 3 bases respectively, with 7 bases between them. Germline V CDR1 and CDR2: GTSNPN, SVGIG (reference sequence). The CDR3 extends over 12 amino acids. CDR3 DNA sequence: TGTGCCTGGAGTGGACTAGGCTACGAGCAGTACTTC. Translated, it gives CAWSGLGYEQYF.

J is TRBJ1-2 and V is TRBV2, with TRBD1 identical over 8 bases. Germline CDR1 SNHLY, CDR2 FYNNEI. The CDR3 has 13 amino acids. V shed 9 bases and J 6 bases; nucleotides not matched to a gene: 9. The CDR3 sequence is CASGQGALNGYTF. CDR3 bases: TGTGCCAGTGGTCAGGGGGCTTTGAATGGCTACACCTTC.

This clone has just a few counts. This chain connects TRBV29-1 to TRBJ2-1, with 7 positions matching TRBD1. CDR3 length: 16 amino acids. The germline V gene encodes CDR1 SQVTM and CDR2 ANQGSEA. V was clipped by 7 bases and J by 0 bases; unmatched bases: 12. CDR3 coding DNA: TGCAGCGCTGGAAACCCGACAGGGAGCTCCTACAATGAGCAGTTCTTC. It encodes CSAGNPTGSSYNEQFF.

This sequence joins TRBV25-1 and TRBJ1-4, with TRBD1 matching 8 bases. The CDR3 runs to 15 residues. V shed 4 bases and J 4 bases; nucleotides not matched to a gene: 5. In germline, CDR1 is MGHDK, CDR2 SYGVNS. The CDR3 reads CASSAPGQVNEKLFF. The CDR3 DNA follows: TGTGCCAGCAGTGCGCCGGGACAGGTTAATGAAAAACTGTTTTTT.

The chain combines TRBV27 with TRBJ2-3; D call uncertain. This CDR3 contains 15 residues. Trimming took 1 base from V and 0 from J, leaving 8 bases between them. The V gene's germline CDR1 is MNHEY and CDR2 SMNVEV (reference sequence). The CDR3 spells CASSLYGSSTDTQYF. In DNA form, the CDR3 reads TGTGCCAGCAGTTTATACGGTAGCAGCACAGATACGCAGTATTTT.

The chain joins TRBV18 to TRBJ2-6; TRBD1 might be the D (6 bases). Between the trimmed V and J ends, which lost 4 bases and 1 base, there was a span of 11 bases. CDR3 length equals 16 residues. Germline V CDR1 and CDR2: KGHSH, LQKENI. DNA of the CDR3: TGTGCCAGCTCACAGATACAGGGTTCTGGGGCCAACGTCCTGACTTTC. Translation gives CASSQIQGSGANVLTF.